One sample yielded the 17 T cell receptor beta chains listed below, sequenced in a study of vaccination effects on CD4 cells after COVID-19. Within the ViraFEST assay, antigen-specific CD4+ T cells underwent expansion with viral peptide pools prior to sequencing. Subsequent to a culture period of approximately 11 days, CD4+ T cells were isolated. Of the BNT162b2 and mRNA-1273 vaccines, participants received two doses of one or the other. TCRdb keeps only in-frame clones here, not all; method: immunoSEQ multiplex PCR. The sample carries 25,000 to 30,000 clones, just under 75% recorded once. Antigen specificity for these receptors is unknown. The source material was CD4+ T cells from PBMCs cultured with HCoV-229E spike peptides, sampled after COVID-19 vaccination. The receptors shown here come from a human donor who received a COVID-19 vaccine.

The chain is built from TRBV14 and TRBJ2-3; 9 nucleotides match TRBD2. The junction had 5 bases not matched to a gene; V was cut back by 2 bases and J by 2 bases. Per germline, CDR1 SGHDN and CDR2 FVKESK. There are 16 residues in the CDR3. DNA for the CDR3: TGTGCCAGCAGCCAACCTAGCGGGGCCTTCACAGATACGCAGTATTTT. Encoded protein: CASSQPSGAFTDTQYF. Supplemented by reference TRBV14 and TRBJ2-3, the full variable domain reads EAGVTQFPSHSVIEKGQTVTLRCDPISGHDNLYWYRRVMGKEIKFLLHFVKESKQDESGMPNNRFLAERTGGTYSTLKVQPAELEDSGVYFCASSQPSGAFTDTQYFGPGTRLTVL.

The genes are TRBV23-1 and TRBJ1-6; D gene unclear. TRBV23-1 has ORF status, its function being uncertain. CDR3 length: 13 residues. Trimming left V 7 bases short and J 7 bases short, with 11 bases between. The CDR3 region is CASIPARNSPLHF. The CDR3 nucleotides read TGCGCCAGCATTCCAGCGAGGAATTCACCCCTCCACTTT.

This chain joins TRBV27 and TRBJ1-5; a possible D gene is TRBD1 (6 bases). The CDR3 is 17 residues long. Germline CDR1 reads MNHEY; CDR2 reads SMNVEV (reference sequence). The V end lost 4 bases, the J end lost 7 bases, and 23 bases lay between the germline ends. Written as DNA, the CDR3 is TGTGCCAGCAGTTCTGCCACGACAACAGGGAGAATACAGCCCCAGCATTTT. It is translated as CASSSATTTGRIQPQHF.

The V call is TRBV18, the J call TRBJ1-1; 10 nucleotides match TRBD1. The CDR3 is made up of 19 amino acids. Per germline, CDR1 KGHSH and CDR2 LQKENI. Germline trimming cut 3 bases from V and 0 bases from J; bases unmatched to any gene: 13. As DNA, the CDR3 is TGTGCCAGCTCACCTTTCAACGGACAGGGGGAAGGGTTGAACACTGAAGCTTTCTTT. It translates to CASSPFNGQGEGLNTEAFF.

J is TRBJ2-4 and V is TRBV18, with 11 bases fitting TRBD2. The CDR3 is made up of 20 amino acids. The ends lost 3 bases at V and 1 base at J; junction bases unmatched: 14. Germline V gene lookup returns CDR1 KGHSH and CDR2 LQKENI. CDR3 region: CASSPATSGSRVWAKNIQYF. In DNA, the CDR3 is TGTGCCAGCTCACCGGCAACTAGCGGGAGTAGAGTGTGGGCCAAAAACATTCAGTACTTC.

This chain joins TRBV6-2 or TRBV6-3 and TRBJ2-2, with D perhaps TRBD1 (6 bases). Germline CDR1 reads MNHEY; CDR2 reads SVGEGT. This CDR3 comprises 19 residues. V lost 0 bases, J lost 2 bases, and 19 bases lay in between. The CDR3 region is CASSYSIEPRDKNTGELFF. The CDR3 bases are TGTGCCAGCAGTTACTCTATAGAACCCCGGGACAAAAACACCGGGGAGCTGTTTTTT.

The genes are TRBV5-1 and TRBJ2-1; maybe TRBD2 (6 bases). This CDR3 contains 16 residues. The V end was cut by 0 bases, the J end by 2 bases, with 12 bases between. CDR1 and CDR2 from the germline V gene are SGHRS and YFSETQ. The CDR3 region has the DNA TGCGCCAGCAGCTTGGGAGGCGGGATGGCCTACAATGAGCAGTTCTTC. It translates to CASSLGGGMAYNEQFF.

The CDR3: CASSGLGGGAADTQYF. The CDR3 DNA follows: TGTGCCAGCAGCGGCCTCGGCGGGGGGGCGGCAGATACGCAGTATTTT. The rearrangement links TRBV5-6 to TRBJ2-3, with 9 positions matching TRBD2. The V and J ends lost 4 bases and 4 bases, in that order; junction bases with no gene match: 10. The CDR3 has 16 amino acids. CDR1 and CDR2 (germline): SGHDT, YYEEEE.

The V and J genes are TRBV5-5 and TRBJ1-2, with D uncertain. Trimming left V 0 bases short and J 8 bases short, with 8 bases between. Germline values: CDR1 SGHKS, CDR2 YYEKEE (reference sequence). CDR3 length: 12 amino acids. CDR3 nucleotides: TGTGCCAGCAGCTTGGAGGCAACCGGCTACACCTTC. Translation: CASSLEATGYTF.

This clone came up once. The gene calls are TRBV7-9 and TRBJ1-2; 9 bases are shared with TRBD1. V trimming: 5 bases; J trimming: 7 bases; junction bases outside the gene matches: 8. CDR1 is SEHNR, CDR2 FQNEAQ, per germline (reference sequence). This CDR3 region has 14 residues. The CDR3 spells CASSPRDRDVGYTF. The CDR3 nucleotides are TGTGCCAGCAGCCCAAGGGACAGGGATGTTGGCTACACCTTC.

The rearrangement joins TRBV24-1 to TRBJ2-5, with 7 bases fitting TRBD1. With 3 bases clipped from V and 2 bases from J, the junction kept 5 bases outside the gene matches. Germline values: CDR1 KGHDR, CDR2 SFDVKD. The CDR3 length is 15 residues. The CDR3 bases are TGTGCCACCAGTGATGCCACAGGGGCGCAAGAGACCCAGTACTTC. This codes for CATSDATGAQETQYF.

This clone was counted a single time. The rearrangement links TRBV27 to TRBJ2-5, with 11 bases identical to TRBD1. The CDR3 has 15 residues. Trimming took 4 bases from V and 5 from J; bases not matched to a gene: 6. CDR1 MNHEY and CDR2 SMNVEV come from the germline V gene (reference sequence). The CDR3 DNA reads TGTGCCAGCAGTTCGGGACAGGGGGTCGGGGAGACCCAGTACTTC. Translating gives CASSSGQGVGETQYF.

This clone was detected only once. The gene calls are TRBV5-4 and TRBJ2-5, with 8 bases identical to TRBD2. The germline V gene encodes CDR1 SGHNT and CDR2 YYREEE (reference sequence). After removal of 1 base from V and 5 bases from J, the junction contained 7 bases not matched to a gene. This CDR3 is built from 15 residues. The CDR3 protein is CASSLRLAGVETQYF. CDR3 coding DNA: TGTGCCAGCAGCTTGAGGCTAGCGGGTGTGGAGACCCAGTACTTC.

The rearrangement links TRBV3-1 (or the pseudogene TRBV3-2) to TRBJ2-5; weak D call: TRBD1 (6 bases). The CDR3 covers 14 residues. Trimming took 2 bases from V and 2 from J, leaving 9 bases between them. Germline V gene data show CDR1 as LGHDT and CDR2 as YNNKEL (reference sequence). As DNA, the CDR3 is TGTGCCAGCAGCCAAATAAGGGGGCAAGAGACCCAGTACTTC. Translating it yields CASSQIRGQETQYF.

The J gene is TRBJ1-5, the V gene TRBV6-5; D not resolved. The V end lost 2 bases, the J end lost 5 bases, and 16 bases lay between the germline ends. This CDR3 is built from 16 residues. Germline CDR1 reads MNHEY; CDR2 reads SVGAGI. The CDR3 here is CASSYRNSRLDQPQHF. CDR3 nucleotides: TGTGCCAGCAGTTACCGCAACAGCAGACTTGATCAGCCCCAGCATTTT.

V and J are TRBV7-2 and TRBJ2-5; 9 positions match TRBD2. CDR3 size: 13 residues. CDR1 SGHTA and CDR2 FQGNSA come from the germline V gene. V lost 3 bases, J lost 5 bases, and 1 base stayed unmatched. CDR3 in amino acids: CASSFAGGETQYF. The DNA of the CDR3 is TGTGCCAGCAGCTTTGCGGGGGGGGAGACCCAGTACTTC. The variable domain in full, with the rest retrieved from reference TRBV7-2 and TRBJ2-5, is GAGVSQSPSNKVTEKGKDVELRCDPISGHTALYWYRQSLGQGLEFLIYFQGNSAPDKSGLPSDRFSAERTGGSVSTLTIQRTQQEDSAVYLCASSFAGGETQYFGPGTRLLVL.

The rearrangement links TRBV2 to TRBJ2-7; D unclear. The CDR3 covers 14 residues. Trimming took 6 bases from V and 0 from J, leaving 12 bases between them. The germline CDR1 and CDR2 sequences are SNHLY and FYNNEI. CDR3 bases: TGTGCCAGCAGGAGGACGGATAGCTCCTACGAGCAGTACTTC. It specifies CASRRTDSSYEQYF.